The present entry profiles one T cell receptor beta chain with its context. The sample belongs to a study of technical replicates of blood from a handful of donors. The V and J ends lost 5 bases and 1 base, in that order; junction bases with no gene match: 4. This CDR3 spans 15 amino acids. CDR1 is MNHEY and CDR2 is SMNVEV in the germline V gene (reference sequence). Generated by immunoSEQ multiplex PCR, the TCRdb table keeps only in-frame clones and is missing some. The sample yields tens of thousands of clones, roughly 97% seen once. The chain couples TRBV27 to TRBJ1-3, with TRBD1 matching over 8 bases. The receptor's source is a human donor in good health. Sequencing was carried out using T cells isolated from PBMCs. CDR3 protein: CASSLTGGSGNTIYF. The CDR3 DNA sequence: TGTGCCAGCAGTCTTACAGGGGGGTCTGGAAACACCATATATTTT.